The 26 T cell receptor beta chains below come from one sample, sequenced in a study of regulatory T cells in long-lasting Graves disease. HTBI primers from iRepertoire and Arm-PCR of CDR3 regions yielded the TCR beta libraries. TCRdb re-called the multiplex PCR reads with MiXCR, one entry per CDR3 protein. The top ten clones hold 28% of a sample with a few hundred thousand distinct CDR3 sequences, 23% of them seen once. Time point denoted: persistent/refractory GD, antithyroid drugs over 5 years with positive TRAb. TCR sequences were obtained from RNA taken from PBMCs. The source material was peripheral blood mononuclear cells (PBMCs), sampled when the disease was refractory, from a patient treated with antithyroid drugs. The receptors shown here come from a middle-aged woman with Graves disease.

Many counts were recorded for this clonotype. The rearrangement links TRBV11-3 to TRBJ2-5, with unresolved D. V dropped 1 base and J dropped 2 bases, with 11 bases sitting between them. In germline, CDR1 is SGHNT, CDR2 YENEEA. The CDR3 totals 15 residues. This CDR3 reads CASSLGFSRQETQYF. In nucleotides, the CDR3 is TGTGCCAGCAGCTTAGGGTTTAGCCGGCAAGAGACCCAGTACTTC.

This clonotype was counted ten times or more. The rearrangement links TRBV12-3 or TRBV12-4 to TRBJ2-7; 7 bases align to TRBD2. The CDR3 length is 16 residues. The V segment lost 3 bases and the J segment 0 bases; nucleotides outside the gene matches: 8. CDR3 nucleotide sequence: TGTGCCAGCAGTTTTTATGGGGCTAGCGGCTCCTACGAGCAGTACTTC. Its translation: CASSFYGASGSYEQYF.

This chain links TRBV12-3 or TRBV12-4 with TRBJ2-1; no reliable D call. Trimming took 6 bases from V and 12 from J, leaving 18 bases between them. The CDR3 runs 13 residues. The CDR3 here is CASRPGRSSWQFF. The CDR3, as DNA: TGTGCCAGCAGGCCGGGTCGATCCTCTTGGCAGTTCTTC.

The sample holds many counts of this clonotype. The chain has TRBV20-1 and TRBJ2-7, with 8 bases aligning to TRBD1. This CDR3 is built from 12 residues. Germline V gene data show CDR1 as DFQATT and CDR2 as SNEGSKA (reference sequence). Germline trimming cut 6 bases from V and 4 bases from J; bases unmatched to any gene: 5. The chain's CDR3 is CSANRGSYEQYF. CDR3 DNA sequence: TGCAGTGCAAACAGGGGGTCTTACGAGCAGTACTTC.

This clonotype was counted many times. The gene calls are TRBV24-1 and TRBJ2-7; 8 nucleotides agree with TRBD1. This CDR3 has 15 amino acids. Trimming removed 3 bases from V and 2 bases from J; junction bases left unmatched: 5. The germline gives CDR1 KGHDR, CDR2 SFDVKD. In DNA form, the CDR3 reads TGTGCCACCAGTGATACTCGGACAGGGACCTACGAGCAGTACTTC. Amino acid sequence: CATSDTRTGTYEQYF.

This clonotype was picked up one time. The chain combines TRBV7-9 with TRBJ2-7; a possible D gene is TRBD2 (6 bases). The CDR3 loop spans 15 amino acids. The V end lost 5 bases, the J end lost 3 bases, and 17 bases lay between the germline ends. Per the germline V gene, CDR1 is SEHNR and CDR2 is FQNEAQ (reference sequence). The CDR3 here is CASSLARDLDYEQYF. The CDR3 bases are TGTGCCAGCAGCCTTGCCCGGGACTTAGACTACGAGCAGTACTTC.

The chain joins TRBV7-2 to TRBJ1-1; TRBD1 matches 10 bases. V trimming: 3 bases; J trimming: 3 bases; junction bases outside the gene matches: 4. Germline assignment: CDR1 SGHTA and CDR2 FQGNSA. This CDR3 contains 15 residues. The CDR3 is CASSLTGGGYTEAFF. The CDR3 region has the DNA TGTGCCAGCAGCTTGACAGGGGGCGGGTACACTGAAGCTTTCTTT.

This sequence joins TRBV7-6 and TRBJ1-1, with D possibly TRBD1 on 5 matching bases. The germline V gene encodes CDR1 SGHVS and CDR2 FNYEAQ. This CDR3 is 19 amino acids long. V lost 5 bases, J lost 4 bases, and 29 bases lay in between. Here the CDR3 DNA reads TGTGCCAGCAGCGAGATAGGCGGGACCCGATTCACTGGGGGCACTGAAGCTTTCTTT. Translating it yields CASSEIGGTRFTGGTEAFF.

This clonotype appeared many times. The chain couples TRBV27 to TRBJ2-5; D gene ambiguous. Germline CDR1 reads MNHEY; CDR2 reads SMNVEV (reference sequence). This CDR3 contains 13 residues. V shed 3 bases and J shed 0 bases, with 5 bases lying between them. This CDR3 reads CASSFPYQETQYF. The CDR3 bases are TGTGCCAGCAGTTTTCCGTACCAAGAGACCCAGTACTTC.

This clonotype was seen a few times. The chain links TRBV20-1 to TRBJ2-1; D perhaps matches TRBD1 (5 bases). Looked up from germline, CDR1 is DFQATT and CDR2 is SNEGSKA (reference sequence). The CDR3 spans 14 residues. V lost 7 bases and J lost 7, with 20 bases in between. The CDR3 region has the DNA TGCAGTGTGGGTCAGGGTTCCCACGGGAATGAGCAGTTCTTC. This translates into CSVGQGSHGNEQFF.

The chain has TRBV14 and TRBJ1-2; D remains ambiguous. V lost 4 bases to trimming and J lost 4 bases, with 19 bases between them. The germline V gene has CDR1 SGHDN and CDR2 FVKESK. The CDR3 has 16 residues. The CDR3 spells CASSRYAAGNLYGYTF. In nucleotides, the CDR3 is TGTGCCAGCAGCCGATATGCGGCCGGGAACCTCTATGGCTACACCTTC.

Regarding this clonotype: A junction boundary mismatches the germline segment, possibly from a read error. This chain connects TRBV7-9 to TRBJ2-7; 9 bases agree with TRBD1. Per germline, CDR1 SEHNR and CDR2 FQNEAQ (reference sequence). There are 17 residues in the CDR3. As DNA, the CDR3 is TGTGTCAGCAGCTTAGCCCATTACCGGGACAGGGTGTACGAGCAGTACTTC. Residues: CVSSLAHYRDRVYEQYF. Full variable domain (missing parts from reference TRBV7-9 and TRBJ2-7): DTGVSQNPRHKITKRGQNVTFRCDPISEHNRLYWYRQTLGQGPEFLTYFQNEAQLEKSRLLSDRFSAERPKGSFSTLEIQRTEQGDSAMYLCVSSLAHYRDRVYEQYFGPGTRLTVT.

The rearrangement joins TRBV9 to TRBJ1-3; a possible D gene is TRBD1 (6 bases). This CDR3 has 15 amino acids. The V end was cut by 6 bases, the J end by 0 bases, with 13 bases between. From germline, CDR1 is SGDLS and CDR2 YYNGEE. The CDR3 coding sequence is TGTGCCAGCACATTGGGGGCGATCTCTGGAAACACCATATATTTT. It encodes CASTLGAISGNTIYF.

CDR3 protein: CASSFGRLDSSEQYF. CDR3 nucleotide sequence: TGTGCCAGCAGCTTCGGGAGACTAGACTCAAGCGAGCAGTACTTC. The V call is TRBV11-2, the J call TRBJ2-7, with a weak D call TRBD2 (6 bases). The germline gives CDR1 SGHAT, CDR2 FQNNGV. This CDR3 region has 15 residues. V was trimmed by 3 bases and J by 6 bases, leaving 18 bases between them.

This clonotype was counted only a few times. Written as DNA, the CDR3 is TGTGCCAGCAGCTTAGGACACGGGATGGGCATTCAGTACTTC. It translates to CASSLGHGMGIQYF. The chain is built from TRBV11-2 and TRBJ2-4, with a possible D match to TRBD2 (5 bases). The CDR3 consists of 14 residues. Germline assignment: CDR1 SGHAT and CDR2 FQNNGV. Trimming cost V 1 base and J 9 bases, with 13 bases left between them.

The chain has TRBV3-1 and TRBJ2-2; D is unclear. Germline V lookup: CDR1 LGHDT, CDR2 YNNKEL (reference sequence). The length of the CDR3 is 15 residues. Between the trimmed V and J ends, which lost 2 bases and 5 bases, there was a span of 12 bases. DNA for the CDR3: TGTGCCAGCAGCCAAATTATTTCCGGTACCGGGGAGCTGTTTTTT. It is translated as CASSQIISGTGELFF. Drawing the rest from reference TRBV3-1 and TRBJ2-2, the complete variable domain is DTAVSQTPKYLVTQMGNDKSIKCEQNLGHDTMYWYKQDSKKFLKIMFSYNNKELIINETVPNRFSPKSPDKAHLNLHINSLELGDSAVYFCASSQIISGTGELFFGEGSRLTVL.

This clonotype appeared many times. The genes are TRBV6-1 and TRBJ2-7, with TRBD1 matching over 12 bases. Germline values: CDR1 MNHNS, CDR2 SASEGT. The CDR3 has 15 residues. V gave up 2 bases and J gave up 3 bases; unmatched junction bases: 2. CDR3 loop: CASSEWDRGLYEQYF. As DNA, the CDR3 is TGTGCCAGCAGTGAATGGGACAGGGGGCTCTACGAGCAGTACTTC.

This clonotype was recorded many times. The CDR3 is CSASPSGSSYEQYF. DNA of the CDR3: TGCAGTGCTTCTCCTAGCGGGAGCTCCTACGAGCAGTACTTC. The genes are TRBV20-1 and TRBJ2-7; 10 bases line up with TRBD2. CDR3 size: 14 residues. From germline, CDR1 is DFQATT and CDR2 SNEGSKA (reference sequence). Germline trimming cut 5 bases from V and 0 bases from J; bases unmatched to any gene: 4.

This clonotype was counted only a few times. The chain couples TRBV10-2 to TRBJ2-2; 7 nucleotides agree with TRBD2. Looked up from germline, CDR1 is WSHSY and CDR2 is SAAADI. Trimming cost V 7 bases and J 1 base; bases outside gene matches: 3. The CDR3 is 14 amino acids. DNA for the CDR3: TGCGCCAGCATCCCTAGCGGGAACACCGGGGAGCTGTTTTTT. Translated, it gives CASIPSGNTGELFF.

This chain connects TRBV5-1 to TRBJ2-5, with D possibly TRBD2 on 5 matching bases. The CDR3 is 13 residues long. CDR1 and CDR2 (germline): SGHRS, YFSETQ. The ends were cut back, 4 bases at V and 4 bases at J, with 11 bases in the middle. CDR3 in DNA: TGCGCCAGCAGCGGGCCCGCGGGAGAGACCCAGTACTTC. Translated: CASSGPAGETQYF.

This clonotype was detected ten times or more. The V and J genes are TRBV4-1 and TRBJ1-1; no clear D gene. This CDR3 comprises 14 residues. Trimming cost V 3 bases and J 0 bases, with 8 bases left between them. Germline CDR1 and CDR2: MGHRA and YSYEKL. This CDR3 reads CASSHPGVNTEAFF. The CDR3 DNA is TGCGCCAGCAGCCACCCCGGGGTGAACACTGAAGCTTTCTTT.

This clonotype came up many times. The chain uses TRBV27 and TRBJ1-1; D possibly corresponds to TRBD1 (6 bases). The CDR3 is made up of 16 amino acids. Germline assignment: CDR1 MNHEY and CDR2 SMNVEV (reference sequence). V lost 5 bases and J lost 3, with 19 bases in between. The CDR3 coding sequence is TGTGCCAGCAGTCATCTCGCTCGGGGGCGGCACACTGAAGCTTTCTTT. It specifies CASSHLARGRHTEAFF.

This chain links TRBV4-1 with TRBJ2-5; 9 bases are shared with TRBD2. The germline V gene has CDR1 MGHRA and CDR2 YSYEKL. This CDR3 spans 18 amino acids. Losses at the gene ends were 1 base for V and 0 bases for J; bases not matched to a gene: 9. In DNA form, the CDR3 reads TGCGCCAGCAGCCAAGGGTGGCCGCTAGCGGGACACCAAGAGACCCAGTACTTC. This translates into CASSQGWPLAGHQETQYF.

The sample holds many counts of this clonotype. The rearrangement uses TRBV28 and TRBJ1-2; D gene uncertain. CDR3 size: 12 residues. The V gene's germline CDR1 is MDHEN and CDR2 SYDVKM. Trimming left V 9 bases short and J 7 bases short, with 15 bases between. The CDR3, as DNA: TGTGCCAGTAGGATAACCCGGGGTGGCTACACCTTC. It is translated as CASRITRGGYTF.

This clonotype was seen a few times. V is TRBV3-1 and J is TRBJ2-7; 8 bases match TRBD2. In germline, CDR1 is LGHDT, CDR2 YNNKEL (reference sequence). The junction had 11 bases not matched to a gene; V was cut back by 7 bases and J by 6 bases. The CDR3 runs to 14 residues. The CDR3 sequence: CASTQRGTLSEQYF. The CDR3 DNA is TGTGCCAGCACCCAGCGGGGGACACTCAGCGAGCAGTACTTC.

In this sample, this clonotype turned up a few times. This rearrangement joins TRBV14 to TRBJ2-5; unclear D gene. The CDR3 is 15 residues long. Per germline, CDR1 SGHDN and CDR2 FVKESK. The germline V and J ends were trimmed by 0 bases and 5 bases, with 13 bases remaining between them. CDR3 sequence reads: CASSQEPVRRETQYF. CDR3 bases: TGTGCCAGCAGCCAAGAACCGGTTCGTCGGGAGACCCAGTACTTC.